This T cell receptor (beta chain) emerged from a study of blood T cell repertoires in COVID-19 (TCRdb year 2020). Regarding the research as a whole: Samples covering the acute and convalescent phases of COVID-19 were provided by collaborators in the United States, Italy and Spain. The prospective study material was composed of cDNA or gDNA derived from T cells, B-cell-depleted T cells, or PBMCs. Subjects who had been exposed to COVID-19, were actively infected with it, or had recovered from it provided the deeply sampled blood TCRbeta repertoires that made up the dataset. The repertoires were released in a freely available public database intended as a resource for research on the immune response to SARS-CoV-2. The samples were drawn from the first 160 participants of the ongoing ImmuneRACE study and from 950 to 1,500 subjects provided by 6 global collaborators. Nearly every sample came with metadata listing a de-identified subject ID, COVID-19 status, age in years and sex. Where available, HLA class I and class II types were taken from metadata supplied by the sample provider and were not determined by assay-based typing. General conclusions and limits of the study: The amount of clinical and demographic metadata varied by source and participant and was provided uncurated.

Comment on this clone: Its antigen target is currently unknown. No base quality values were provided; no much bigger clone lies one nucleotide off.

In Seattle, one collaborating source enrolled patients while the infection was active and tracked those patients longitudinally over the course of disease. Each collaborating institution followed its own protocols to collect whole blood in K2EDTA tubes. For TCRbeta analysis, collaborator samples were shipped as frozen whole blood, as isolated PBMCs, or as DNA extracted from either sample type. The immunoSEQ Assay, a bias-controlled multiplex PCR, was used to amplify TCRbeta CDR3 regions from genomic DNA. On the study's bioinformatics: Within the assay, amplification of reference gene primers was used to estimate how many nucleated cells each sample contained. To quantify the absolute abundance of each unique TCRbeta CDR3 rearrangement, sequence reads were collapsed and filtered. For each sample, productive Simpson clonality was calculated as the square root of Simpson's diversity index over productive rearrangements. TCRdb took over this immuneACCESS table, retaining in-frame rearrangements with V and J assigned. Such tables are incomplete; in checked studies, under half of the missing clones stem from an unresolved V gene, and the remainder is unexplained. That table furnishes V, J and clone size, whereas the DNA furnished D and trimming. This sample gives roughly 75,000 clones in total; 80% of them show up just once. Around 13% of the sample lies in the top ten.

A distance of 14 bases separates the germline ends of V and J, which lose 0 bases and 2 bases respectively. Including the terminal cysteine and phenylalanine, the CDR3 comprises 16 residues. The CDR3 DNA has 48 bases and is translated from base 1. The germline V gene specifies SGHRS as CDR1 and YFSETQ as CDR2. The sequencing input was peripheral blood. Recombination connected TRBV5-1 to TRBJ1-2; a tentative D call is TRBD1 (6 bases match). The TCR comes from a man between 45 and 60 years old with COVID-19, enrolled during active disease. The CDR3 amino acid sequence is: CASSLEFTGPNYGYTF. The DNA sequence follows: TGCGCCAGCAGCTTGGAATTTACAGGGCCAAACTATGGCTACACCTTC.